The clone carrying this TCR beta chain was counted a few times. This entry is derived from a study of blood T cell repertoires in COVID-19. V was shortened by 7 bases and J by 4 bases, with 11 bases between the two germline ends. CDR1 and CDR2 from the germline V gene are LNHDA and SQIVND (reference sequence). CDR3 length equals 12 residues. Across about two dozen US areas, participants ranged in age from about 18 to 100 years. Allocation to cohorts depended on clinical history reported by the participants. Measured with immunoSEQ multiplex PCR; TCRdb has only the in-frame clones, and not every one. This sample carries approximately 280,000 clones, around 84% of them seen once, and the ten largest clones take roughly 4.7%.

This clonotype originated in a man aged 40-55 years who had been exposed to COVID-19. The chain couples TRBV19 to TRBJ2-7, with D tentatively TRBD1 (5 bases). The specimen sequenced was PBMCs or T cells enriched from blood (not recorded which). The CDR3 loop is CASTAGPYEQYF. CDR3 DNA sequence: TGTGCCAGTACCGCAGGGCCTTACGAGCAGTACTTC.